The clone carrying this T cell receptor beta chain was counted only a few times. What it binds is not known. The sample is drawn from a study of identical twins. General study points: It was possible that invariant MAIT and iNKT cells partly confounded the zero-insertion analyses.

No donor was unhealthy or non-Caucasian. After template switching added a universal primer site, the resulting cDNA carried unique molecular identifiers. TCRdb reprocessed the 5' RACE reads via MiXCR and lists one record per CDR3 protein. The table shows around 670,000 distinct CDR3 sequences, with roughly 6% occurring only once. The sequenced sample was naive T cells sorted from blood. The receptor was derived from a man younger than 35 in good health.

This CDR3 reads CSVEDGGTGGAEQYF. In nucleotides, the CDR3 is TGCAGCGTTGAAGATGGGGGGACAGGGGGCGCCGAGCAGTACTTC. The chain employs TRBV29-1 and TRBJ2-7; 12 nucleotides line up with TRBD1. The CDR3 is 15 amino acids. Per germline, CDR1 SQVTM and CDR2 ANQGSEA. Trimming at V came to 0 bases and at J to 6 bases, leaving 6 bases not matched to a gene.